A selection of T cell receptor beta chains follows, all from one sample in a study of T cell responses to AZD1222 COVID-19 vaccine. Assay used: immunoSEQ multiplex PCR; TCRdb lists only in-frame clones, some missing. Here the sample spans 130,000 to 150,000 clones, around nine tenths being singletons. The starting material was peripheral blood, obtained on day 0 of MenACWY control vaccination. These receptors were obtained from an adult in good health. Both conserved end residues are part of each CDR3. The D gene is left open where the match is weak. Expanded clones are given a class, and other clones once, few, many or no size at all.

J gene | clone size | D gene | V gene | CDR3 protein | CDR3 DNA
TRBJ2-7 | . | . | TRBV4-2 | CASSQLGSAYEQYF | TGTGCCAGCAGCCAACTGGGCAGTGCCTACGAGCAGTACTTC
TRBJ1-2 | . | . | TRBV5-6 | CASSPPFGYGYTF | TGTGCCAGCAGCCCACCGTTCGGCTATGGCTACACCTTC
TRBJ2-7 | . | . | TRBV18 | CASSPGFSYEQYF | TGTGCCAGCTCACCCGGGTTTTCCTACGAGCAGTACTTC
TRBJ1-1 | . | TRBD1 | TRBV9 | CASSVDEGQIETKAFF | TGTGCCAGCAGCGTTGACGAGGGACAGATTGAAACTAAAGCTTTCTTT
TRBJ1-2 | . | TRBD1 | TRBV28 | CASSPTGTGDYGYTF | TGTGCCAGCAGTCCCACCGGGACAGGAGATTATGGCTACACCTTC
TRBJ1-1 | . | . | TRBV27 | CASGLPGRGTEAFF | TGTGCCAGCGGGCTGCCCGGGCGGGGCACTGAAGCTTTCTTT
TRBJ1-3 | . | . | TRBV11-2 | CASSDDSGNTIYF | TGTGCCAGCAGCGACGACTCTGGAAACACCATATATTTT
TRBJ1-5 | . | . | TRBV19 | CASRVEQSGNQPQHF | TGTGCCAGTAGGGTCGAACAGTCGGGCAATCAGCCCCAGCATTTT
TRBJ1-2 | . | TRBD1 | TRBV18 | CASSPGQGGSYGYTF | TGTGCCAGCTCACCTGGGCAGGGGGGCAGCTATGGCTACACCTTC
TRBJ2-5 | . | . | TRBV12-5 | CASGLGGGETQYF | TGTGCTAGTGGTTTGGGGGGTGGAGAGACCCAGTACTTC
TRBJ2-7 | . | . | TRBV5-4 | CASSLDGTDYEQYF | TGTGCCAGCAGCTTGGACGGGACGGACTACGAGCAGTACTTC
TRBJ1-1 | . | TRBD1 | TRBV4-2 | CASSQESTGGWTEAFF | TGTGCCAGCAGCCAAGAATCGACAGGGGGCTGGACTGAAGCTTTCTTT
TRBJ2-7 | . | . | TRBV5-4 | CASKRMTGDSYEQYF | TGTGCCAGTAAACGTATGACAGGCGACTCCTACGAGCAGTACTTC
TRBJ2-2 | . | TRBD2 | TRBV9 | CASSVATGGAGERTGELFF | TGTGCCAGCAGCGTAGCTACGGGGGGAGCGGGAGAGCGCACCGGGGAGCTGTTTTTT
TRBJ1-5 | . | . | TRBV2 | CASMMGGVGNQPQHF | TGTGCCAGTATGATGGGGGGCGTTGGAAATCAGCCCCAGCATTTT
TRBJ2-3 | . | TRBD2 | TRBV3-1/TRBV3-2 | CASSLLAGGPTDTQYF | TGTGCCAGCAGCCTACTAGCGGGAGGGCCCACAGATACGCAGTATTTT
TRBJ2-5 | . | TRBD2 | TRBV10-3 | CAIRGTSGRQETQYF | TGTGCCATCAGAGGGACTAGCGGCAGACAAGAGACCCAGTACTTC
TRBJ2-3 | . | . | TRBV27 | CASSLAGEGTDTQYF | TGTGCCAGCAGTTTGGCAGGGGAAGGCACAGATACGCAGTATTTT
TRBJ1-5 | . | TRBD1 | TRBV7-8 | CASSQGTGVNQPQHF | TGTGCCAGCAGCCAGGGGACAGGGGTCAATCAGCCCCAGCATTTT
TRBJ2-7 | . | TRBD2 | TRBV19 | CASSGLAGTYEQYF | TGTGCCAGTAGCGGACTAGCGGGGACCTACGAGCAGTACTTC
TRBJ1-2 | . | TRBD1 | TRBV12-3/TRBV12-4 | CASSPRDRYGYTF | TGTGCCAGCAGTCCCCGGGACAGGTATGGCTACACCTTC
TRBJ2-7 | once | . | TRBV7-9 | CASSLVNWEQYF | TGTGCCAGCAGCTTAGTTAACTGGGAGCAGTACTTC
TRBJ2-1 | . | . | TRBV3-1/TRBV3-2 | CASSHPGLSSYNEQFF | TGTGCCAGCAGCCACCCCGGTTTGAGCTCCTACAATGAGCAGTTCTTC
TRBJ1-2 | . | . | TRBV10-1 | CASSGAGGYSARYGYTF | TGCGCCAGCAGTGGGGCGGGGGGATACAGCGCTCGGTATGGCTACACCTTC
TRBJ2-7 | . | TRBD2 | TRBV7-2 | CASSRGGTSYEQYF | TGTGCCAGCAGCCGTGGGGGGACTAGCTACGAGCAGTACTTC
TRBJ1-5 | . | . | TRBV11-2 | CASSSTGVSNQPQHF | TGTGCCAGCAGCTCGACAGGTGTTAGCAATCAGCCCCAGCATTTT
TRBJ2-2 | . | . | TRBV30 | CAWSVPRLGELFF | TGTGCCTGGAGTGTACCCCGTCTCGGGGAGCTGTTTTTT
TRBJ1-1 | . | . | TRBV6-1 | CASSEATGIGSEAFF | TGTGCCAGCAGTGAAGCTACAGGGATTGGATCTGAAGCTTTCTTT
TRBJ1-4 | . | . | TRBV4-1 | CASSQALGRSTNEKLFF | TGCGCCAGCAGCCAAGCCTTGGGGAGATCAACTAATGAAAAACTGTTTTTT
TRBJ1-5 | . | . | TRBV28 | CASSLWRLWGVEPQHF | TGTGCCAGCAGTTTATGGAGGCTCTGGGGAGTAGAGCCCCAGCATTTT
TRBJ1-3 | . | . | TRBV3-1/TRBV3-2 | CASSQGVPAAGNTIYF | TGTGCCAGCAGCCAAGGGGTTCCCGCAGCGGGAAACACCATATATTTT
TRBJ1-2 | . | TRBD1 | TRBV9 | CASTGNYGYTF | TGTGCCTCGACAGGGAACTATGGCTACACCTTC
TRBJ2-7 | . | . | TRBV5-1 | CASRRSAGAYEQYF | TGCGCCAGCAGAAGGTCGGCGGGTGCCTACGAGCAGTACTTC
TRBJ1-1 | . | . | TRBV29-1 | CSVEGESANTEAFF | TGCAGCGTTGAGGGGGAGTCGGCGAACACTGAAGCTTTCTTT
TRBJ2-3 | . | . | TRBV7-9 | CASSTPLARSNTDTQYF | TGTGCCAGCAGCACACCCCTAGCCCGGAGCAACACAGATACGCAGTATTTT
TRBJ1-2 | once | TRBD1 | TRBV9 | CASSVGAGGADGYTF | TGTGCCAGCAGCGTAGGGGCAGGGGGCGCGGATGGCTACACCTTC
TRBJ2-7 | . | . | TRBV3-1/TRBV3-2 | CASSQSSYEQYF | TGTGCCAGCAGCCAATCGAGCTACGAGCAGTACTTC
TRBJ1-1 | few | . | TRBV7-3 | CARGPGALGNTEAFF | TGTGCCAGAGGGCCAGGGGCGTTAGGGAACACTGAAGCTTTCTTT
TRBJ2-1 | once | . | TRBV2 | CASTETGHEQFF | TGTGCCAGCACCGAGACAGGTCATGAGCAGTTCTTC
TRBJ1-3 | . | . | TRBV25-1 | CASSGGHRSGNTIYF | TGTGCCAGCAGTGGAGGACATCGCTCTGGAAACACCATATATTTT
TRBJ1-5 | . | . | TRBV24-1 | CATSDFKSNQPQHF | TGTGCCACCAGTGATTTCAAGAGCAATCAGCCCCAGCATTTT
TRBJ1-6 | . | . | TRBV12-3/TRBV12-4 | CASKGDGNSPLHF | TGTGCCAGCAAGGGTGATGGTAATTCACCCCTCCACTTT
TRBJ1-4 | . | TRBD1 | TRBV7-9 | CASSLAGQGEKLFF | TGTGCCAGCAGCTTAGCGGGACAGGGGGAAAAACTGTTTTTT
TRBJ1-1 | . | TRBD1 | TRBV5-1 | CASSLSRPGQGALGAFF | TGCGCCAGCAGCTTGTCCAGACCGGGACAGGGGGCGTTGGGAGCTTTCTTT
TRBJ1-5 | . | . | TRBV28 | CASSSLLQGSQPQHF | TGTGCCAGCAGTTCCCTCCTTCAGGGAAGTCAGCCCCAGCATTTT
TRBJ1-2 | . | TRBD1 | TRBV4-1 | CASTQGDRETGYTF | TGCGCCAGCACCCAAGGGGACAGGGAAACTGGCTACACCTTC
TRBJ2-1 | . | TRBD1 | TRBV19 | CASRTAGTGHYNEQFF | TGTGCCAGTAGGACTGCCGGGACAGGACATTACAATGAGCAGTTCTTC
TRBJ1-3 | . | . | TRBV30 | CAWSVRGSISGNTIYF | TGTGCCTGGAGCGTAAGGGGCTCGATCTCTGGAAACACCATATATTTT
TRBJ1-2 | . | TRBD1 | TRBV27 | CASMPWGQLDSYGYTF | TGTGCCAGCATGCCCTGGGGACAGTTAGACTCCTATGGCTACACCTTC
TRBJ1-2 | . | . | TRBV6-5 | CASSLPRTALYGYTF | TGTGCCAGCAGTCTACCTCGGACAGCCCTCTATGGCTACACCTTC
TRBJ2-2 | once | . | TRBV6-5 | CASRANTGELFF | TGTGCCAGCAGGGCTAACACCGGGGAGCTGTTTTTT
TRBJ2-3 | . | . | TRBV5-1 | CASSEGWGTTDTQYF | TGCGCCAGCAGCGAAGGATGGGGGACCACAGATACGCAGTATTTT
TRBJ1-4 | . | . | TRBV9 | CASSVEGHTNEKLFF | TGTGCCAGCAGCGTAGAGGGCCATACTAATGAAAAACTGTTTTTT
TRBJ1-1 | . | . | TRBV14 | CASSQWAGAEAFF | TGTGCCAGCAGCCAGTGGGCCGGGGCTGAAGCTTTCTTT
TRBJ1-1 | . | . | TRBV11-3 | CASSLAGLNTEAFF | TGTGCCAGCAGCTTAGCGGGATTGAACACTGAAGCTTTCTTT
TRBJ2-1 | . | . | TRBV6-5 | CASSPQGNEQFF | TGTGCCAGCAGTCCCCAGGGGAATGAGCAGTTCTTC
TRBJ2-7 | . | . | TRBV5-6 | CASSFYDRNEQYF | TGTGCCAGCAGCTTTTACGACAGAAACGAGCAGTACTTC
TRBJ1-5 | . | . | TRBV19 | CASSIGRTQPQHF | TGTGCCAGTAGTATTGGCAGGACGCAGCCCCAGCATTTT
TRBJ1-2 | . | . | TRBV7-3 | CASSRDSNYGYTF | TGTGCCAGCAGCCGGGATTCTAACTATGGCTACACCTTC
TRBJ2-3 | . | . | TRBV7-9 | CASSLRTVSTDTQYF | TGTGCCAGCAGCCTCCGGACGGTTAGCACAGATACGCAGTATTTT